This T cell receptor beta chain was captured in a study of T cell repertoires in cytomegalovirus infection. Notes on the study in general: CMV-specific TCR beta clonotypes restricted by HLA-C dominated the ex vivo response.

TCRdb re-derived calls from the reads in MiXCR, one entry per CDR3 protein. The data show about 140,000 distinct CDR3 sequences, with under 8% seen just once and roughly 18% held by the top ten. In this sample, this clonotype turned up a few times. Its antigen is undetermined. CDR3 size: 17 residues. J lost 3 bases, V lost 0 bases, and 9 bases had no gene match. CDR1 and CDR2 from the germline V gene are ENHRY and SYGVKD. V gene TRBV10-3 combines with J gene TRBJ2-3, with 7 bases aligning to TRBD2. Sequenced input: PBMCs. The source of this sequence is a human donor in good health (CMV status not recorded). Some clones in this sample may be carry-over from other donors' samples. The CDR3 nucleotides read TGTGCCATCAGTGAGTCTTCCGGGGGGAAGTTAACAGATACGCAGTATTTT. This gives the protein CAISESSGGKLTDTQYF.